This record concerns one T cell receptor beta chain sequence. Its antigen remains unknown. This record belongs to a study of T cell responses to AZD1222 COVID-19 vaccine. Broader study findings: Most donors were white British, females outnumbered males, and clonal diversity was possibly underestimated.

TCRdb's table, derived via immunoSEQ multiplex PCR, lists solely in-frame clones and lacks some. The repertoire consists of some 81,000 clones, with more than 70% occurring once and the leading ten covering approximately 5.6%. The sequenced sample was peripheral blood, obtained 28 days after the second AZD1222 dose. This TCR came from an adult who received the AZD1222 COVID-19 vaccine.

Here the CDR3 reads CSGRRGSSTDTQYF. The DNA of the CDR3 is TGCAGCGGCCGAAGGGGTTCTAGCACAGATACGCAGTATTTT. The chain has TRBV29-1 and TRBJ2-3; D perhaps matches TRBD1 (5 bases). V lost 7 bases to trimming and J lost 0 bases, with 14 bases between them. The germline V gene encodes CDR1 SQVTM and CDR2 ANQGSEA. This CDR3 is built from 14 residues.